This T cell receptor (beta chain) was identified during a study of T cells in Graves' hyperthyroidism and ophthalmopathy. Study results and limitations: The authors' 13 V-J model separated ophthalmopathy from stable hyperthyroidism.

At least ten counts were recorded for this clonotype. The antigen remains unidentified. Amplification of TCR beta CDR3 regions used RNA as the template. The TCR CDR3 first-round RT-PCR relied on the HTBI primer set. TCRdb reanalysed the multiplex PCR reads using MiXCR and keeps one entry per CDR3 protein. The table shows some 380,000 distinct CDR3 sequences, with roughly 13% occurring only once. Per germline, CDR1 MDHEN and CDR2 SYDVKM. Trimming took off 5 bases at V and 8 bases at J, with 18 bases between the two ends. This CDR3 has 14 amino acids. Source material: blood. This receptor was obtained from a man aged 25 to 40 with Graves' hyperthyroidism that later progressed to Graves' ophthalmopathy. This chain joins TRBV28 and TRBJ1-2; D remains unclear. This chain's CDR3 is CASSISGSLGGYTF. As DNA, the CDR3 is TGTGCCAGCAGTATAAGTGGGTCACTTGGAGGCTACACCTTC.